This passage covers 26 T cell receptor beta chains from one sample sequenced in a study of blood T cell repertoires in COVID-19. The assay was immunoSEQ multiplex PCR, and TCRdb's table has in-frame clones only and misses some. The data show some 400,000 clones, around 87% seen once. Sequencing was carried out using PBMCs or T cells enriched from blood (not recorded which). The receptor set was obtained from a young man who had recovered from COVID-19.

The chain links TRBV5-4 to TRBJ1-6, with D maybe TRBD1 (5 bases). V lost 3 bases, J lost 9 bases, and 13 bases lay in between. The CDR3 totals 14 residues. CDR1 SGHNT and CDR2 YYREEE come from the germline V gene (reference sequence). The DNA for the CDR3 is TGTGCCAGCAGCTCAACTCGGGGGGGTTCACCCCTCCACTTT. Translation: CASSSTRGGSPLHF.

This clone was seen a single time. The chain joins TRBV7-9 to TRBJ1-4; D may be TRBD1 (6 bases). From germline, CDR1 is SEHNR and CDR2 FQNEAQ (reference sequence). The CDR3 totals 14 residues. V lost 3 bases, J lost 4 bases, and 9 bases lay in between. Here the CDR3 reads CASSLGAGNEKLFF. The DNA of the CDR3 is TGTGCCAGCAGCTTGGGGGCCGGTAATGAAAAACTGTTTTTT.

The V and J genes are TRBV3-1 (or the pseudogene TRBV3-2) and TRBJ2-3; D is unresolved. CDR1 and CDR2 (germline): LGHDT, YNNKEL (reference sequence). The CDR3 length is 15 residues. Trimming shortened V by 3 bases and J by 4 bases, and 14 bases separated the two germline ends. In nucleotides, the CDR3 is TGTGCCAGCAGCCACTTCCGAGAGTTCGCAGATACGCAGTATTTT. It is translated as CASSHFREFADTQYF.

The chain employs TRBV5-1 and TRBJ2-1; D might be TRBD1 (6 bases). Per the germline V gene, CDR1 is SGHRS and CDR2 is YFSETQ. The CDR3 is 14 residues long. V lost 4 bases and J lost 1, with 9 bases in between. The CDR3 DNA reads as TGCGCCAGCAGCGGGGACAATTCCTACAATGAGCAGTTCTTC. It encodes CASSGDNSYNEQFF.

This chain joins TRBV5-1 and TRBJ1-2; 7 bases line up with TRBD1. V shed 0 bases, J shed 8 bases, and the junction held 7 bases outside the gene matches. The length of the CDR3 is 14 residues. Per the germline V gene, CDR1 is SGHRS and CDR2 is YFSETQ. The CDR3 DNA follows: TGCGCCAGCAGCTTGGGACAGGGAGGAGGCGGCTACACCTTC. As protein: CASSLGQGGGGYTF.

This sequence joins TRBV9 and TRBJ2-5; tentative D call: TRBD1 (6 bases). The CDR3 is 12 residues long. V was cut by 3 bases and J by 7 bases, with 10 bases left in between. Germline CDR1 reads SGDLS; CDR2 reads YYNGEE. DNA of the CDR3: TGTGCCAGCAGCGCCCAAGGGGGGACCCAGTACTTC. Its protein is CASSAQGGTQYF.

The CDR3: CATRQAKEETQYF. Here the CDR3 DNA reads TGTGCCACCCGACAAGCTAAGGAAGAGACCCAGTACTTC. This chain connects TRBV6-5 to TRBJ2-5; D uncertain. The germline V gene encodes CDR1 MNHEY and CDR2 SVGAGI. The ends were cut back, 10 bases at V and 3 bases at J, with 15 bases in the middle. The CDR3 is 13 amino acids.

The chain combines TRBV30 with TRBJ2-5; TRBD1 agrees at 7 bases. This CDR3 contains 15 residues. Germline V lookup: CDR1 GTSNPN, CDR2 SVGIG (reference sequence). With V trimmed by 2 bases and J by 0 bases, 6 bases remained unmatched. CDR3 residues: CAWSPPDRYQETQYF. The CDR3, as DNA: TGTGCCTGGAGTCCTCCGGACAGGTACCAAGAGACCCAGTACTTC.

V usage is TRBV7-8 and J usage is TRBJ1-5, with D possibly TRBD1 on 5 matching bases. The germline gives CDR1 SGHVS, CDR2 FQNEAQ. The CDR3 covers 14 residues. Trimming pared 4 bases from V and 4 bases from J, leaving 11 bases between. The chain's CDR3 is CASSSDSLNQPQHF. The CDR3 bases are TGTGCCAGCAGCTCCGACAGCTTGAATCAGCCCCAGCATTTT.

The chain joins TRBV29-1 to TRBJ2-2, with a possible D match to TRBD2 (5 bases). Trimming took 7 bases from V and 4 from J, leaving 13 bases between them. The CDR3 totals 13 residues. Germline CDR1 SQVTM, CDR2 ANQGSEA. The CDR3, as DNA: TGCAGCGAAGCGGTAGCGACCACCGGGGAGCTGTTTTTT. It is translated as CSEAVATTGELFF.

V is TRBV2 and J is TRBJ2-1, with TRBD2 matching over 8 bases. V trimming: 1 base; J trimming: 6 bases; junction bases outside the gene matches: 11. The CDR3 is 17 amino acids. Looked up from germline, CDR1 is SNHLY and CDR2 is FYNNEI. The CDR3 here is CASSEVRPGLVFNEQFF. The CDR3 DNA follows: TGTGCCAGCAGTGAAGTGCGACCGGGACTAGTCTTCAATGAGCAGTTCTTC.

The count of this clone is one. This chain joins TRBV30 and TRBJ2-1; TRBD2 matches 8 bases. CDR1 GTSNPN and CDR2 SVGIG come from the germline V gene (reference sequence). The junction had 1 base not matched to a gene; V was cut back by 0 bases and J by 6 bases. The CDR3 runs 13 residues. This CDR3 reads CAWSVLAVNEQFF. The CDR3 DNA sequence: TGTGCCTGGAGTGTACTAGCGGTCAATGAGCAGTTCTTC.

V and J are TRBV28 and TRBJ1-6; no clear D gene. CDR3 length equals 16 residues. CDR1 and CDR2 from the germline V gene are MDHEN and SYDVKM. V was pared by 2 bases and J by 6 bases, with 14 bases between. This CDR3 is CASSLQRGGGNSPLHF. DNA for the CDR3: TGTGCCAGCAGTTTACAAAGAGGTGGAGGTAATTCACCCCTCCACTTT. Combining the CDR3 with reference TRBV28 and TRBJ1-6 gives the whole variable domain DVKVTQSSRYLVKRTGEKVFLECVQDMDHENMFWYRQDPGLGLRLIYFSYDVKMKEKGDIPEGYSVSREKKERFSLILESASTNQTSMYLCASSLQRGGGNSPLHFGNGTRLTVT.

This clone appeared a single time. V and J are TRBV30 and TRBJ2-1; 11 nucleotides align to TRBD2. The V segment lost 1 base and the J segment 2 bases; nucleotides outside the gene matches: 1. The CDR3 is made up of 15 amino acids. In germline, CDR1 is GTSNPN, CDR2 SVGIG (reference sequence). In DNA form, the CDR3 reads TGTGCCTGGAGTGGACTAGCGGGAACCTACAATGAGCAGTTCTTC. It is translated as CAWSGLAGTYNEQFF. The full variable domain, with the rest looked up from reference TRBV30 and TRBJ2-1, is SQTIHQWPATLVQPVGSPLSLECTVEGTSNPNLYWYRQAAGRGLQLLFYSVGIGQISSEVPQNLSASRPQDRQFILSSKKLLLSDSGFYLCAWSGLAGTYNEQFFGPGTRLTVL.

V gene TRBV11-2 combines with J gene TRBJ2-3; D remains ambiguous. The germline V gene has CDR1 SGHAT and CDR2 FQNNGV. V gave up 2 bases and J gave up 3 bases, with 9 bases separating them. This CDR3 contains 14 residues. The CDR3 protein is CASSLFGQTDTQYF. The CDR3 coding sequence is TGTGCCAGCAGCTTATTTGGGCAGACAGATACGCAGTATTTT.

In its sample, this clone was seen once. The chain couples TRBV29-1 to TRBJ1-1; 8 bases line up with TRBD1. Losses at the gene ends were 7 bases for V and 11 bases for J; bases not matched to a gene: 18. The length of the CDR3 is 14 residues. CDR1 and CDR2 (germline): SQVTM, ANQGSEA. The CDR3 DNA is TGCAGCGGACAGGCCACAACAGGGGGTAGGAGGGCTTTCTTT. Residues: CSGQATTGGRRAFF.

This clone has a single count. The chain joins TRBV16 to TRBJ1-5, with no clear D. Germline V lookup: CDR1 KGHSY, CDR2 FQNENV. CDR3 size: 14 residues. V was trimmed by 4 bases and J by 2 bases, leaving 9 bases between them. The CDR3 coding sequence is TGTGCCAGCAGCCCTCAGGAGGGCAATCAGCCCCAGCATTTT. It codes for CASSPQEGNQPQHF. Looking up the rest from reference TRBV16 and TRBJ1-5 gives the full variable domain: GEEVAQTPKHLVRGEGQKAKLYCAPIKGHSYVFWYQQVLKNEFKFLISFQNENVFDETGMPKERFSAKCLPNSPCSLEIQATKLEDSAVYFCASSPQEGNQPQHFGDGTRLSIL.

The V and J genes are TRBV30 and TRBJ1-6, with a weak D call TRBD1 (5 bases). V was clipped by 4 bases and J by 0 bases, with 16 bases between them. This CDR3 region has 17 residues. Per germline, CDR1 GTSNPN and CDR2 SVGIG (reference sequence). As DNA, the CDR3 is TGTGCCTGGATGGTAGGGGCAAAGGGCTCCTATAATTCACCCCTCCACTTT. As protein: CAWMVGAKGSYNSPLHF.

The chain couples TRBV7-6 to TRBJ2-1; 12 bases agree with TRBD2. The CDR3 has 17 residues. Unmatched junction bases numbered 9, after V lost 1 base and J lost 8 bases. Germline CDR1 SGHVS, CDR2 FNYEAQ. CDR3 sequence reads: CASSLGTPSGRAYEQFF. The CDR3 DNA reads TGTGCCAGCAGCTTAGGAACCCCTAGCGGGAGGGCCTATGAGCAGTTCTTC.

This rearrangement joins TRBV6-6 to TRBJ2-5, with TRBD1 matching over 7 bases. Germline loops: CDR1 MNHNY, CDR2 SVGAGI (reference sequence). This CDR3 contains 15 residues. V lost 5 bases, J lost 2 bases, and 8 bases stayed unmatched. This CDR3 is CASSPGTALQETQYF. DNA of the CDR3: TGTGCCAGCAGTCCTGGGACAGCGCTGCAAGAGACCCAGTACTTC.

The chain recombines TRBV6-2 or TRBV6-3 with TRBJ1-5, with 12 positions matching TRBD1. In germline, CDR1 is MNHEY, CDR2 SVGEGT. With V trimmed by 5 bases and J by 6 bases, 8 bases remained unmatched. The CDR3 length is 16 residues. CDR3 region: CASSRTGTGGLQPQHF. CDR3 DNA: TGTGCCAGCAGTAGAACCGGGACAGGGGGCCTTCAGCCCCAGCATTTT.

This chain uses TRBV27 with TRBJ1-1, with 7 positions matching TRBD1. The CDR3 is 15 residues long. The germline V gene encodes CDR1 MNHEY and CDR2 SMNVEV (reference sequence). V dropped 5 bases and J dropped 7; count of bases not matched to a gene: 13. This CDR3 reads CASSTPGQRRSEAFF. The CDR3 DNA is TGTGCCAGCAGTACACCGGGACAGAGAAGGAGTGAAGCTTTCTTT.

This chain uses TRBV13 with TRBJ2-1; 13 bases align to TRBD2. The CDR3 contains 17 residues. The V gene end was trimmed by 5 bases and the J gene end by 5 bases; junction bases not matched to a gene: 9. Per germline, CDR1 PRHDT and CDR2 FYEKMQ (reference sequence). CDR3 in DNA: TGTGCCAGCAGCCCCGGACTAGCGGGAGCCTATAACAATGAGCAGTTCTTC. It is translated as CASSPGLAGAYNNEQFF.

CDR3 in DNA: TGCAGCGCCGCCAGGGGGAGCATGAACACTGAAGCTTTCTTT. Translation gives CSAARGSMNTEAFF. This chain connects TRBV29-1 to TRBJ1-1, with TRBD1 identical over 7 bases. The junction had 8 bases not matched to a gene; V was cut back by 7 bases and J by 0 bases. This CDR3 region has 14 residues. Germline lookup yields CDR1 SQVTM and CDR2 ANQGSEA.

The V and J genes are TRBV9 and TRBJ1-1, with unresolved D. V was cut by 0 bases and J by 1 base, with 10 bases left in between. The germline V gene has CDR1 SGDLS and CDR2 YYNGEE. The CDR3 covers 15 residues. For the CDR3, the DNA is TGTGCCAGCAGCGTAGAGTGGCACCCGAACACTGAAGCTTTCTTT. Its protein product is CASSVEWHPNTEAFF.

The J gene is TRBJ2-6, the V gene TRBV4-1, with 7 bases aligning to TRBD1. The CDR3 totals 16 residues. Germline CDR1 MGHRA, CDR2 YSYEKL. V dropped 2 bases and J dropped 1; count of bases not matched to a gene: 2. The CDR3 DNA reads TGCGCCAGCAGCCAACAGGGGGAATCTGGGGCCAACGTCCTGACTTTC. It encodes CASSQQGESGANVLTF.